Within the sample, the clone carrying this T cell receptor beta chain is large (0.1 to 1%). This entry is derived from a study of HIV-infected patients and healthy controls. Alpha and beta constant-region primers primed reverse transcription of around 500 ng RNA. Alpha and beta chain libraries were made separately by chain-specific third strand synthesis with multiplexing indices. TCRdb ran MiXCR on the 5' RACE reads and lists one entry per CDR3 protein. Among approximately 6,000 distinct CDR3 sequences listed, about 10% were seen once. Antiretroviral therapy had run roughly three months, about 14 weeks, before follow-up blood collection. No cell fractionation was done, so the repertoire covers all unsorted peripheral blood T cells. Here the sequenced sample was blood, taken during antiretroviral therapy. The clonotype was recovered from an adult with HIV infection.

The CDR3: CASSIGALGGQPQHF. The CDR3 DNA is TGTGCCAGTAGTATAGGGGCCCTAGGTGGTCAGCCCCAGCATTTT. The chain carries TRBV19 and TRBJ1-5; no reliable D call. CDR1 is LNHDA and CDR2 is SQIVND in the germline V gene (reference sequence). The CDR3 runs to 15 residues. The V end was cut by 1 base, the J end by 6 bases, with 13 bases between.